This T cell receptor beta chain was recovered during a study of OX40 agonist ivuxolimab in advanced cancers. In terms of the full investigation: The costimulatory receptor OX40 (CD134) was targeted by ivuxolimab, a fully human IgG2 agonistic monoclonal antibody. The paper covers the monotherapy dose-escalation part of the phase I ivuxolimab trial, which included N ≈ 57 patients. Intravenous ivuxolimab was administered to patients every 2 weeks at six dose levels: 0.01, 0.1, 0.3, 1.5, 3 and 10 mg/kg. The purpose of peripheral TCRbeta sequencing was to test whether ivuxolimab changed TCR sequence diversity and led to clonal T-cell expansion. Partial responses occurred in three dose-escalation patients, of whom one had hepatocellular carcinoma and two had cutaneous melanoma. Prior anti-PD-1, anti-PD-L1 or anti-CTLA-4 therapy was permitted, and about two fifths of dose-escalation patients had received checkpoint inhibitors. The dose-escalation cohort was almost 85% male with a mean age of around 64 years, ranging from roughly 20 to 80. Among the approximately 50 dose-escalation patients, around 19 had hepatocellular carcinoma, approximately 15 melanoma, 9 renal cell carcinoma and 9 head and neck cancer.

Patients with a history of autoimmune disease or receiving systemic immunosuppression were excluded from the trial. Peripheral blood for TCR sequencing was drawn from every dose cohort at baseline, at cycle 4 day 1 and at cycle 7 day 1. The samples were taken from a phase I, first-in-human, multicenter, open-label dose-escalation trial of ivuxolimab. Adults with locally advanced or metastatic head and neck squamous cell, hepatocellular, melanoma or renal cell carcinoma were enrolled in the trial. Before TCR sequencing, CD4+ T cells and CD8+ T cells from peripheral blood were sorted into separate populations. On this clone itself: This receptor's antigen is unknown. No base quality information exists; no much larger clone differs at one position.

Beyond this particular receptor, the publication reports: After ivuxolimab, CD8+ T cells had more expanded clones than CD4+ T cells on average. At doses of 0.1 to 3.0 mg/kg, clonal expansion of both CD4+ and CD8+ blood T cells was observed from baseline to week 6. The antigen specificity of the clonally expanded peripheral T cells was not determined. Low levels of normalized T-cell clonal expansion were also seen in some nonresponding patients. Partial responders in the 0.1-3.0 mg/kg groups had among the lowest normalized peripheral clonal expansion, especially among CD8+ T cells.

Genomic DNA was extracted from sorted cells for sequencing of the TCRbeta CDR3 region. The immunoSEQ Assay was used for sequencing of TCRbeta CDR3 regions. In its TCRdb copy, this immuneACCESS table keeps in-frame sequences only and misses some clones. Where compared with another copy, unresolved V genes explain less than half of these, and the others have no known cause. This sample has around 53,000 clones in its table, and roughly 73% of those were observed once. The top ten constitute 2% to 3% of the sample. The sample consisted of CD4+ or CD8+ T cells sorted from blood, taken in a trial of the OX40 agonist ivuxolimab. The receptor's source is an adult with an advanced solid tumor such as melanoma, head and neck, liver or kidney cancer.

CDR3 reads: CASSPPGLAVGEQFF. The DNA sequence is as follows: TGTGCCAGCAGCCCTCCGGGACTAGCGGTCGGTGAGCAGTTCTTC. The chain employs TRBV11-2 and TRBJ2-1; 11 central nucleotides agree with TRBD2. The CDR3 contains 15 residues, cysteine and phenylalanine counted. The retained sequence is limited to the CDR3, 45 bases, with the frame set at the first base. At the junction V is shortened by 5 bases and J by 9 bases; bases outside the gene matches: 9. The CDR1 and CDR2 encoded by the germline V gene are SGHAT and FQNNGV.